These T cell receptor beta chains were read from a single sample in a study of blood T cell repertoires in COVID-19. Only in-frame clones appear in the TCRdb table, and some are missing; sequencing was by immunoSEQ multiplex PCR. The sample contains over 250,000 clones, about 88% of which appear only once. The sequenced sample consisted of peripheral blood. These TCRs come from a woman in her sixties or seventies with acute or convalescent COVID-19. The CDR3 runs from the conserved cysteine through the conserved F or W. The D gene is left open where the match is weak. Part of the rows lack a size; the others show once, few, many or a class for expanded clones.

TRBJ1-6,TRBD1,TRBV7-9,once,TGTGCCAGCAGCCAGGGGACAGGGGGCAATTCACCCCTCCACTTT,CASSQGTGGNSPLHF
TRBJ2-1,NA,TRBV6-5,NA,TGTGCCAGCAGTTACAGAGGCGGGGGCGTTTACAATGAGCAGTTCTTC,CASSYRGGGVYNEQFF
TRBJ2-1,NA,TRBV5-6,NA,TGTGCCAGCAGACCAGTACGGGGGGCCCTCTACAATGAGCAGTTCTTC,CASRPVRGALYNEQFF
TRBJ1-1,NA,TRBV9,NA,TGTGCCAGCGGTCCCCGGCGGGAGGGGGGAATCACTGAAGCTTTCTTT,CASGPRREGGITEAFF
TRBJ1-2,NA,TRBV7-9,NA,TGTGCCAGCAGCTTAGGGCTGGGGGCTAGTGAAGGCTACACCTTC,CASSLGLGASEGYTF
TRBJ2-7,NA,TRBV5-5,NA,TGTGCCAGCTACCAGGGGAAGGGCTACGAGCAGTACTTC,CASYQGKGYEQYF
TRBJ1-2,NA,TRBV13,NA,TGTGCCAGCAGCATTGCCTCAGGGTTTGGCTACACCTTC,CASSIASGFGYTF
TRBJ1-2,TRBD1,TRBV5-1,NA,TGCGCCAGCAGCCCCGGGACAGGGCCAGGCTACACCTTC,CASSPGTGPGYTF
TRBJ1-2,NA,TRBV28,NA,TGTGCCAGCAGTCCCGCCTCCGACTACTTGGGCTATGGCTACACCTTC,CASSPASDYLGYGYTF
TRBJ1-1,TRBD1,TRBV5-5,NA,TGTGCCAGCGCACAACAGGGGGCAACTGAAGCTTTCTTT,CASAQQGATEAFF
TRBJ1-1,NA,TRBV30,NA,TGTGCCTGTTCTTCTCCCGCCGGGGGGCCCATGAACACTGAAGCTTTCTTT,CACSSPAGGPMNTEAFF
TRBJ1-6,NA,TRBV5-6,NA,TGTGCCAGCAGCTTGGGACAGGTCAGTGGGAGCTCCTATAATTCACCCCTCCACTTT,CASSLGQVSGSSYNSPLHF
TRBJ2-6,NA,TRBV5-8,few,TGTGCCAGCAGCAAGAAGGGGACTGGGGCCAACGTCCTGACTTTC,CASSKKGTGANVLTF
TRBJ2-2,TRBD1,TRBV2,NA,TGTGCCAGCGCAGTACAGGGGGCGCTAACCGGGGAGCTGTTTTTT,CASAVQGALTGELFF
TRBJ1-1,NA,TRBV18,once,TGTGCCAGCTCACCCCAGGGGCTCATGAACACTGAAGCTTTCTTT,CASSPQGLMNTEAFF
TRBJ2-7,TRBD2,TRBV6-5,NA,TGTGCCAGCAACCCCCGGGGGGGGCAAAATAACGAGCAGTACTTC,CASNPRGGQNNEQYF
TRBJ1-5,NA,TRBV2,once,TGTGCCAGCAGTGTGGGGGCTCAGCCCCAGCATTTT,CASSVGAQPQHF
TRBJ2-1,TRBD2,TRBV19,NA,TGTGCCAGTAGTTTCGGACTAGCGGGGGGGCCGTACTACAATGAGCAGTTCTTC,CASSFGLAGGPYYNEQFF
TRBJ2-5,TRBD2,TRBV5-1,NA,TGCGCCAGCAGCCCTCCCCTAGCGGCGGGCTTACAAGAGACCCAGTACTTC,CASSPPLAAGLQETQYF
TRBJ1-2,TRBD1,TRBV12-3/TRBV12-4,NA,TGTGCCAGCAGTCTACAGGGGAACTATGGCTACACCTTC,CASSLQGNYGYTF
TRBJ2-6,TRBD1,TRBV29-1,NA,TGCAGCGTTCCAGGACAGGGGTCCTCTGGGGCCAACGTCCTGACTTTC,CSVPGQGSSGANVLTF